The 2 T cell receptor beta chains below all came from one sample that was sequenced in a study of cytomegalovirus exposure and HLA in healthy donors. The PCR employed 60 Vbeta primers together with 13 Jbeta primers. Profiled with immunoSEQ multiplex PCR; TCRdb holds only in-frame clones, not every one. The sample gives 200,000 to 250,000 clones, 75% to 80% of which show up once; under 2% is in the top ten. The sample consisted of PBMCs. These receptors were taken from a man younger than 30 in good health and CMV-seronegative.

This clone came up a few times. The chain recombines TRBV5-1 with TRBJ1-1, with D possibly matching TRBD1 (5 bases). The CDR3 is 14 amino acids. The germline V gene encodes CDR1 SGHRS and CDR2 YFSETQ. Trimming removed 6 bases from V and 3 bases from J, with 15 bases in between. This CDR3 is CASTYQGGDTEAFF. The CDR3 region has the DNA TGCGCCAGCACGTACCAGGGTGGGGACACTGAAGCTTTCTTT.

Here the CDR3 DNA reads TGTGCCATCAGTGAGTTCTCGAGAGAAAGGCGTTCCAGGGAGACCCAGTACTTC. Translated, it gives CAISEFSRERRSRETQYF. The chain carries TRBV10-3 and TRBJ2-5; D gene unclear. The CDR3 loop spans 18 amino acids. V was trimmed by 1 base and J by 5 bases, leaving 23 bases between them. Germline CDR1 reads ENHRY; CDR2 reads SYGVKD.